This passage covers 3 T cell receptor beta chains from one sample sequenced in a study of T cells in localized non-small cell lung cancer. Profiled with immunoSEQ multiplex PCR; TCRdb holds only in-frame clones, not every one. The table includes about 3,000 clones, around 30% detected once. Sequenced here: lung tumor tissue, sampled before any cancer treatment. The receptors derive from a male donor at least 60 years old with stage I lung adenocarcinoma.

V and J are TRBV6-4 and TRBJ2-7, with TRBD1 as a possible D gene (6 bases). The length of the CDR3 is 14 residues. Germline values: CDR1 MRHNA, CDR2 SNTAGT. For the CDR3, the DNA is TGTGCCATCAGTGATCCGGGACACCACTACGAGCAGTACGTC. Amino acids: CAISDPGHHYEQYV.

The rearrangement uses TRBV28 and TRBJ2-1; TRBD2 aligns across 9 bases. J was trimmed by 6 bases and V by 6 bases; bases with no gene match: 9. The CDR3 sequence is 15 residues long. CDR1 is MDHEN, CDR2 SYDVKM, per germline. CDR3 sequence (DNA): TGTGCCAGCAGACCCGGGACTAGCAGGCCCAATGAGCAGTTCTTC. Translated: CASRPGTSRPNEQFF.

Relative to its sample, this clone is medium-sized (0.01 to 0.1%). V is TRBV4-1 and J is TRBJ2-5, with 14 bases that match TRBD2. This CDR3 region has 16 residues. Trimming removed 3 bases from V and 4 bases from J; junction bases left unmatched: 4. Germline-derived CDR1 and CDR2 are MGHRA and YSYEKL. CDR3 bases: TGCGCCAGCAGCCAGGGACTAGCGGGAGCCTCAGAGACCCAGTACTTC. The encoded protein is CASSQGLAGASETQYF.